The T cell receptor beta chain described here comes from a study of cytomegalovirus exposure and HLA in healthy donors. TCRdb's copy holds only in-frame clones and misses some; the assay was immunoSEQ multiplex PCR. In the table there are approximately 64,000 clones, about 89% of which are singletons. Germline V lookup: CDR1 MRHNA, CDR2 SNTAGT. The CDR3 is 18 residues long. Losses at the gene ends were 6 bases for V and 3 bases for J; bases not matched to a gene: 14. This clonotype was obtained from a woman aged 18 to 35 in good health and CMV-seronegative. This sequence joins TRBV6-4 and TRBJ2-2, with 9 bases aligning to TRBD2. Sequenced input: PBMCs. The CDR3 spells CASSHQPVVAGDTGELFF. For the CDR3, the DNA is TGTGCCAGCAGCCACCAACCGGTGGTAGCGGGGGACACCGGGGAGCTGTTTTTT.